These 21 T cell receptor beta chains were sequenced from one sample in a study of T cells after yellow fever vaccination. MiXCR, applied by TCRdb to the 5' RACE reads, yields one record per CDR3 protein. The sample lists 150,000 to 200,000 distinct CDR3 sequences, around 9.3% occurring once. The sequenced sample was CD8+ T cells sorted from PBMCs, obtained 45 days after the yellow fever booster vaccination. These receptors originate from a man aged 18-30 years who received the YFV17D yellow fever vaccine.

V gene TRBV4-1 combines with J gene TRBJ2-3; unclear D gene. Deletions cut 0 bases from V and 1 base from J, with 8 bases between. The germline V gene has CDR1 MGHRA and CDR2 YSYEKL. The CDR3 extends over 15 amino acids. DNA for the CDR3: TGCGCCAGCAGCCAAGATACACCTCGCACAGATACGCAGTATTTT. It codes for CASSQDTPRTDTQYF.

This rearrangement joins TRBV12-3 or TRBV12-4 to TRBJ2-7, with unresolved D. This CDR3 region has 13 residues. Between the trimmed V and J ends, which lost 2 bases and 4 bases, there was a span of 9 bases. CDR3 residues: CASSLLLGYEQYF. DNA of the CDR3: TGTGCCAGCAGTTTACTTTTAGGGTACGAGCAGTACTTC.

This clonotype was recorded a few times. The genes are TRBV4-1 and TRBJ2-7, with 8 bases fitting TRBD1. CDR3 size: 15 residues. From germline, CDR1 is MGHRA and CDR2 YSYEKL. V was clipped by 1 base and J by 7 bases; unmatched bases: 9. The CDR3 protein is CASSQGTGNLEEQYV. The CDR3 DNA is TGCGCCAGCAGCCAAGGGACAGGGAATTTAGAAGAGCAGTACGTC.

A few counts support this clonotype. In DNA form, the CDR3 reads TGCGCCAGCAGCCTCACAGGCAGAAAAGCTTTCTTT. Its translation: CASSLTGRKAFF. This chain links TRBV5-1 with TRBJ1-1, with D tentatively TRBD1 (5 bases). V gave up 4 bases and J gave up 9 bases, with 13 bases separating them. Germline V gene data show CDR1 as SGHRS and CDR2 as YFSETQ. The CDR3 consists of 12 residues.

This clonotype was counted a few times. The V gene is TRBV11-2, the J gene TRBJ2-1; no definite D call. This CDR3 contains 14 residues. V was shortened by 2 bases and J by 11 bases, with 16 bases between the two germline ends. The germline gives CDR1 SGHAT, CDR2 FQNNGV. CDR3 sequence: CASSLPGPAPKQFF. CDR3 DNA sequence: TGTGCCAGCAGCTTACCCGGGCCAGCGCCGAAGCAGTTCTTC.

The chain couples TRBV6-2 or TRBV6-3 to TRBJ2-7; D tentatively fits TRBD1 or TRBD2 (6 bases each). CDR3 length: 15 residues. The germline gives CDR1 MNHEY, CDR2 SVGEGT. V was cut by 2 bases and J by 3 bases, with 14 bases left in between. CDR3 loop: CASSYLAGQIYEQYV. The CDR3 DNA reads as TGTGCCAGCAGTTACCTCGCGGGACAAATCTACGAGCAGTACGTC.

This clonotype was detected only a few times. The chain employs TRBV6-5 and TRBJ2-2, with 7 bases aligning to TRBD1. The germline gives CDR1 MNHEY, CDR2 SVGAGI. Trimming cost V 0 bases and J 6 bases; bases outside gene matches: 1. This CDR3 is built from 14 residues. The CDR3 DNA reads TGTGCCAGCAGTTACTCAGGGGGCCCCGGGGAGCTGTTTTTT. It specifies CASSYSGGPGELFF.

Only a few counts were recorded for this clonotype. The rearrangement uses TRBV5-1 and TRBJ2-3, with D unresolved. V lost 3 bases to trimming and J lost 0 bases, with 14 bases between them. Germline V CDR1 and CDR2: SGHRS, YFSETQ. This CDR3 is 16 amino acids long. The CDR3 region is CASSWQESTSTDTQYF. The CDR3 DNA sequence: TGCGCCAGCAGCTGGCAGGAGAGTACTAGCACAGATACGCAGTATTTT.

This clonotype was seen a few times. The chain carries TRBV5-1 and TRBJ2-7, with D hard to call. The CDR3 spans 14 residues. CDR1 and CDR2 (germline): SGHRS, YFSETQ. The V and J ends lost 5 bases and 3 bases respectively, with 15 bases between them. The CDR3 nucleotides are TGCGCCAGCAGTCCGAATCTCGGCAGCTACGAGCAGTACTTC. Encoded protein: CASSPNLGSYEQYF.

This clonotype has only a few counts. The rearrangement uses TRBV6-2 or TRBV6-3 and TRBJ2-5; the D gene is possibly TRBD1 (6 bases). Trimming cost V 0 bases and J 2 bases, with 10 bases left between them. The V gene's germline CDR1 is MNHEY and CDR2 SVGEGT. This CDR3 spans 15 amino acids. The CDR3 DNA sequence: TGTGCCAGCAGTTACTCTGGGGGCGGACAAGAGACCCAGTACTTC. Its translation is CASSYSGGGQETQYF.

In regard to this clonotype: At one of its ends the junction is not consistent with the germline gene, which may arise from a read error. This sequence joins TRBV10-3 and TRBJ1-1, with D hard to call. The CDR3 contains 14 residues. Germline V gives CDR1 ENHRY, CDR2 SYGVKD. The DNA of the CDR3 is TGTGCCATAAGTCAGACCCCGTCAGGCACTGTAGCTTTCTTT. It yields the protein CAISQTPSGTVAFF.

The table lists this clonotype with a few counts. This sequence joins TRBV7-2 and TRBJ2-3; 8 bases match TRBD2. CDR1 is SGHTA and CDR2 is FQGNSA in the germline V gene. The ends lost 5 bases at V and 2 bases at J; junction bases unmatched: 6. This CDR3 contains 15 residues. The CDR3 region has the DNA TGTGCCAGCAGCCCGGGGGGGCCCCTCACAGATACGCAGTATTTT. This sequence encodes CASSPGGPLTDTQYF.

A few counts support this clonotype. The CDR3 nucleotides are TGTGCCAGTAAGACAGGGTTTAACACCGGGGAGCTGTTTTTT. Its protein product is CASKTGFNTGELFF. V is TRBV12-3 or TRBV12-4 and J is TRBJ2-2; TRBD1 aligns across 7 bases. V trimming: 9 bases; J trimming: 2 bases; junction bases outside the gene matches: 6. CDR3 size: 14 residues.

The V call is TRBV10-3, the J call TRBJ1-5; 9 bases agree with TRBD1. J lost 6 bases, V lost 0 bases, and 9 bases had no gene match. The V gene's germline CDR1 is ENHRY and CDR2 SYGVKD. The CDR3 spans 17 residues. CDR3 coding DNA: TGTGCCATCAGTGAGTCGATTCGTCCGGGACAGGGTCAGCCCCAGCATTTT. Its protein is CAISESIRPGQGQPQHF.

This chain connects TRBV7-6 to TRBJ1-5; no reliable D call. CDR3 size: 14 residues. The V gene's germline CDR1 is SGHVS and CDR2 FNYEAQ. Trimming removed 1 base at V and 11 bases at J, with 15 bases between. The CDR3 protein is CASSLEAGAQAQHF. The CDR3 DNA is TGTGCCAGCAGCTTAGAGGCGGGAGCTCAAGCCCAGCATTTT.

The chain combines TRBV7-9 with TRBJ2-5; 10 positions agree with TRBD2. With V trimmed by 8 bases and J by 2 bases, 8 bases remained unmatched. Germline V gene lookup returns CDR1 SEHNR and CDR2 FQNEAQ (reference sequence). This CDR3 is 15 amino acids long. The CDR3: CASRASGGYQETQYF. DNA of the CDR3: TGTGCCAGCCGGGCTAGCGGGGGCTATCAAGAGACCCAGTACTTC.

A few counts support this clonotype. J is TRBJ2-1 and V is TRBV11-2; 11 bases align to TRBD2. The CDR3 is 15 residues long. Germline V gives CDR1 SGHAT, CDR2 FQNNGV. The ends lost 6 bases at V and 6 bases at J; junction bases unmatched: 7. As DNA, the CDR3 is TGTGCCAGCAGGTACACTAGCGGGGGCCTCAATGAGCAGTTCTTC. It yields the protein CASRYTSGGLNEQFF.

This clonotype was counted a few times. The CDR3 is CASSGSSGGARIEQFF. CDR3 in DNA: TGTGCCAGCAGCGGTTCCAGCGGGGGGGCGAGGATTGAGCAGTTCTTC. This chain links TRBV9 with TRBJ2-1, with 10 bases fitting TRBD2. V dropped 3 bases and J dropped 9; count of bases not matched to a gene: 12. The CDR3 is made up of 16 amino acids. In germline, CDR1 is SGDLS, CDR2 YYNGEE.

A few counts support this clonotype. The rearrangement joins TRBV29-1 to TRBJ2-2; D might be TRBD2 (6 bases). V shed 7 bases and J shed 4 bases, with 13 bases lying between them. Germline V gene data show CDR1 as SQVTM and CDR2 as ANQGSEA. The CDR3 extends over 13 amino acids. The CDR3 region has the DNA TGCAGCGCCCGGGACTTCTTCACCGGGGAGCTGTTTTTT. Translated: CSARDFFTGELFF.

This clonotype showed up many times. The chain carries TRBV27 and TRBJ2-3; weak D call: TRBD2 (6 bases). The ends were cut back, 1 base at V and 4 bases at J, with 12 bases in the middle. CDR3 length: 15 amino acids. CDR1 MNHEY and CDR2 SMNVEV come from the germline V gene (reference sequence). Here the CDR3 reads CASSLLGGEADTQYF. CDR3 in DNA: TGTGCCAGCAGTTTATTAGGCGGGGAAGCAGATACGCAGTATTTT.

V is TRBV19 and J is TRBJ2-7; 7 bases fit TRBD1. V was pared by 5 bases and J by 3 bases, with 7 bases of the junction left unmatched. Germline-derived CDR1 and CDR2 are LNHDA and SQIVND (reference sequence). The CDR3 contains 14 residues. The CDR3 DNA is TGTGCCAGTAGTCCAGGACAGGCGGGCTACGAGCAGTACTTC. It translates to CASSPGQAGYEQYF.